This T cell receptor beta chain comes out of a study of blood T cells in healthy people across ages. The study, taken as a whole, reports: Percentage of naive T cells showed a strong correlation with TCR beta diversity.

This clonotype was detected only a few times. Its antigen is not known. A second PCR of 7 to 11 cycles used a sample-barcoded 5' primer and a J-beta primer mix. Per-sample output comprised a minimum of 2.5 million paired-end reads containing CDR3. TCRdb reprocessed the 5' RACE reads with MiXCR, giving one entry per CDR3 protein. The sample lists around 1,000,000 distinct CDR3 sequences; around two fifths were seen once. CDR1 is MNHEY and CDR2 is SVGEGT in the germline V gene. The CDR3 length is 13 residues. V shed 7 bases and J shed 3 bases, with 12 bases lying between them. This TCR was recovered from a man aged 18 to 35 in good health. The sequenced material came from blood. V is TRBV6-2 or TRBV6-3 and J is TRBJ1-1; no definite D call. CDR3 region: CASIPDRYTEAFF. In nucleotides, the CDR3 is TGTGCCAGCATCCCCGACCGGTACACTGAAGCTTTCTTT.